The clone carrying this T cell receptor beta chain was recorded once. This sample is part of a study of blood T cell repertoires in COVID-19. Study-wide context: Sites in the United States, Italy and Spain provided acute and convalescent COVID-19 samples. Sources were T cells, B-cell-depleted T cells, or PBMCs; the material itself was cDNA or gDNA.

Original analysis: Reference gene primers were amplified, and this amplification served to estimate nucleated cell counts. The protocol was immunoSEQ multiplex PCR, while the TCRdb copy is restricted to in-frame clones and leaves out a portion. That table supplies the V and J calls and clone size; D and trimming were determined from the DNA. The sample includes about 160,000 clones, approximately 83% of them seen just once. J lost 10 bases, V lost 2 bases, and 10 bases had no gene match. Germline V gene data show CDR1 as LNHNV and CDR2 as YYDKDF (reference sequence). The CDR3 length is 16 residues. Sequenced sample: peripheral blood. This clonotype was obtained from a woman in her sixties with acute or convalescent COVID-19. The V gene is TRBV15, the J gene TRBJ1-4; 10 nucleotides agree with TRBD1. In nucleotides, the CDR3 is TGTGCCACCAGCAGACTATCCGGGACAGGGGTTGGAAAACTGTTTTTT. It specifies CATSRLSGTGVGKLFF.